A selection of T cell receptor beta chains follows, all from one sample in a study of shared clonotypes between healthy human individuals. Libraries were prepared by immunoSEQ multiplex PCR; TCRdb keeps only in-frame clonotypes and omits some of them. Of some 2.3 million clones in the sample, approximately 95% are singletons; the top ten hold 0.35% to 0.5%. The specimen was naive CD4+ T cells from PBMCs. The receptor source for this set is a man younger than 35 in good health. Some clones in this sample may be carry-over from other donors' samples. Each CDR3 is given with its conserved first and last residue. A D gene is named only where the DNA matches it firmly. A row's size may be missing; if present it is once, few, many or a size class.

TRBV5-4	TRBJ2-7	17	TRBD2	-	CASSPGLAERQRREQYF	TGTGCCAGCAGCCCCGGACTAGCGGAGCGACAAAGGCGCGAGCAGTACTTC
TRBV19	TRBJ2-2	14	TRBD1	-	CASSRGTGTGELFF	TGTGCCAGTAGTAGAGGGACAGGGACCGGGGAGCTGTTTTTT
TRBV19	TRBJ2-2	14	TRBD1	-	CASRPTGGLGELFF	TGTGCCAGTAGACCGACAGGGGGCCTCGGGGAGCTGTTTTTT
TRBV10-1	TRBJ1-5	15	TRBD1	-	CASSGTTGGRKPQHF	TGCGCCAGCAGTGGAACGACAGGGGGGCGAAAGCCCCAGCATTTT
TRBV6-1	TRBJ1-2	14	-	-	CASSEGVGRQYYTF	TGTGCCAGCAGTGAAGGGGTTGGTCGGCAGTACTACACCTTC
TRBV12-5	TRBJ2-2	15	TRBD2	-	CASGFIAGVTGELFF	TGTGCTAGTGGTTTCATAGCGGGAGTTACCGGGGAGCTGTTTTTT
TRBV11-2	TRBJ1-6	16	-	-	CASSLKFWDINSPLHF	TGTGCCAGCAGCTTAAAGTTCTGGGACATAAATTCACCCCTCCACTTT
TRBV5-6	TRBJ2-1	15	-	-	CASSLVADPYNEQFF	TGTGCCAGCAGCTTGGTAGCGGACCCCTACAATGAGCAGTTCTTC
TRBV28	TRBJ2-5	14	-	-	CASSSSWWGETQYF	TGTGCCAGCAGTTCATCGTGGTGGGGTGAGACCCAGTACTTC
TRBV5-1	TRBJ2-7	15	TRBD2	-	CASSSLAGSTYEQYF	TGCGCCAGCAGCTCGTTAGCGGGATCTACCTACGAGCAGTACTTC
TRBV6-1	TRBJ2-4	16	-	-	CASSGAPDGAKNIQYF	TGTGCCAGCAGTGGAGCCCCGGACGGGGCCAAAAACATTCAGTACTTC
TRBV5-1	TRBJ2-4	15	-	-	CASSLSRPAKNIQYF	TGCGCCAGCAGCTTGTCTCGTCCAGCCAAAAACATTCAGTACTTC
TRBV5-1	TRBJ1-4	15	-	-	CASSLAPGGQEKLFF	TGCGCCAGCAGCTTGGCCCCGGGGGGGCAAGAAAAACTGTTTTTT
TRBV6-1	TRBJ1-3	15	-	-	CASSEEYGGEDTIYF	TGTGCCAGCAGTGAAGAATACGGGGGAGAGGACACCATATATTTT
TRBV5-1	TRBJ2-3	16	-	-	CASSAIGGSDTDTQYF	TGCGCCAGCAGCGCAATTGGGGGGTCTGACACAGATACGCAGTATTTT
TRBV28	TRBJ1-2	18	TRBD1	-	CASSFISGTGPRSYGYTF	TGTGCCAGCAGTTTCATTAGTGGGACAGGCCCTCGGTCCTATGGCTACACCTTC
TRBV7-8	TRBJ2-2	19	TRBD2	-	CASSSRDRGTSGRARELFF	TGTGCCAGCAGCTCCCGGGACAGGGGGACTAGCGGGAGGGCGAGGGAGCTGTTTTTT
TRBV10-3	TRBJ2-5	13	-	-	CATGGGVGETQYF	TGTGCCACCGGAGGGGGGGTGGGAGAGACCCAGTACTTC
TRBV4-3	TRBJ2-1	14	-	-	CASSRGVAYNEQFF	TGCGCCAGCAGCCGAGGCGTTGCCTACAATGAGCAGTTCTTC
TRBV11-1	TRBJ2-7	15	TRBD2	-	CASSSTSGPSYEQYF	TGTGCCAGCAGCTCCACTAGCGGGCCCTCCTACGAGCAGTACTTC
TRBV10-1	TRBJ1-1	13	-	-	CASRTNMNTEAFF	TGCGCCAGCAGGACTAACATGAACACTGAAGCTTTCTTT
TRBV19	TRBJ1-1	15	-	few	CASSNRARDDTEAFF	TGTGCCAGTAGTAACAGGGCAAGGGACGACACTGAAGCTTTCTTT
TRBV14	TRBJ1-1	17	TRBD1	-	CASSQERRGQWNTEAFF	TGTGCCAGCAGCCAAGAACGGAGGGGGCAGTGGAACACTGAAGCTTTCTTT
TRBV2	TRBJ1-2	11	-	-	CASSPDYGYTF	TGTGCCAGCAGTCCGGACTATGGCTACACCTTC
TRBV4-1	TRBJ2-1	15	TRBD2	-	CASSQPGLEINEQFF	TGCGCCAGCAGCCAACCCGGACTAGAAATAAATGAGCAGTTCTTC
TRBV28	TRBJ1-1	13	-	-	CATQGFGDTEAFF	TGTGCTACCCAGGGGTTTGGGGACACTGAAGCTTTCTTT
TRBV7-2	TRBJ2-1	16	TRBD2	-	CASSSGGAQKHNEQFF	TGTGCCAGCAGCTCGGGGGGTGCGCAGAAACACAATGAGCAGTTCTTC
TRBV7-3	TRBJ2-1	13	TRBD2	-	CAGTSGRPGEQFF	TGTGCCGGCACTAGCGGGAGGCCCGGTGAGCAGTTCTTC
TRBV5-1	TRBJ2-2	15	-	-	CASSLGARGTGELFF	TGCGCCAGCAGCTTGGGGGCCAGGGGCACCGGGGAGCTGTTTTTT
TRBV7-9	TRBJ2-2	18	-	-	CASSLGGWRGGRTGELFF	TGTGCCAGCAGCTTAGGAGGATGGCGGGGAGGAAGGACCGGGGAGCTGTTTTTT
TRBV10-1	TRBJ2-2	12	-	few	CASRNRDGELFF	TGCGCCAGCAGAAACAGGGATGGGGAGCTGTTTTTT
TRBV2	TRBJ2-7	12	-	-	CASRVGGVEQYF	TGTGCCAGCAGAGTTGGAGGGGTCGAGCAGTACTTC
TRBV28	TRBJ1-5	16	TRBD1	once	CASSLRGGYSNQPQHF	TGTGCCAGCAGTTTAAGAGGGGGCTATAGCAATCAGCCCCAGCATTTT
TRBV28	TRBJ2-1	13	-	once	CASYRQIDNEQFF	TGTGCCAGCTATAGGCAGATCGACAATGAGCAGTTCTTC
TRBV5-4	TRBJ1-2	15	-	-	CASSLRSSGNYGYTF	TGTGCCAGCAGCTTAAGATCCTCGGGGAACTATGGCTACACCTTC
TRBV29-1	TRBJ1-2	14	TRBD1	-	CSVKKNRGLYGYTF	TGCAGCGTAAAAAAAAACAGGGGGTTATATGGCTACACCTTC
TRBV30	TRBJ2-3	13	-	-	CAWSAGWADTQYF	TGTGCCTGGAGTGCGGGATGGGCAGATACGCAGTATTTT
TRBV7-9	TRBJ2-6	19	TRBD1	-	CASSVLRDRGFTGANVLTF	TGTGCCAGCAGCGTTTTAAGGGACAGGGGATTTACTGGGGCCAACGTCCTGACTTTC
TRBV6-6	TRBJ1-4	14	-	-	CASSYVAGGEKLFF	TGTGCCAGCAGTTACGTCGCGGGCGGGGAAAAACTGTTTTTT
TRBV27	TRBJ1-3	16	-	-	CASSRDPRIEGNTIYF	TGTGCCAGCAGCAGAGACCCAAGAATTGAAGGAAACACCATATATTTT
TRBV15	TRBJ2-5	13	-	once	CATSKGPTETQYF	TGTGCCACCAGCAAGGGGCCGACGGAGACCCAGTACTTC
TRBV7-3	TRBJ2-1	15	TRBD2	-	CASSQTSGSTNEQFF	TGTGCCAGCAGCCAAACTAGCGGGAGTACGAATGAGCAGTTCTTC
TRBV11-2	TRBJ1-3	16	-	-	CASSLNIRGPGNTIYF	TGTGCCAGCAGCTTAAATATCAGGGGACCAGGAAACACCATATATTTT
TRBV28	TRBJ1-4	14	-	-	CASSPWGANEKLFF	TGTGCCAGCAGCCCATGGGGGGCTAATGAAAAACTGTTTTTT
TRBV18	TRBJ2-3	15	TRBD1	-	CASSADRGQGDTQYF	TGTGCCAGCTCAGCGGACAGGGGGCAAGGAGATACGCAGTATTTT
TRBV11-2	TRBJ1-1	15	-	-	CASSLVGHSDTEAFF	TGTGCCAGCAGCTTAGTGGGGCACTCGGACACTGAAGCTTTCTTT
TRBV19	TRBJ1-2	15	-	-	CASSIDPGVNYGYTF	TGTGCCAGTAGTATAGACCCGGGAGTTAACTATGGCTACACCTTC
TRBV4-3	TRBJ2-3	16	TRBD2	-	CASSQVAAGAEDTQYF	TGCGCCAGCAGCCAAGTAGCAGCGGGAGCTGAAGATACGCAGTATTTT
TRBV9	TRBJ2-7	16	-	once	CASSVVGGDSSYEQYF	TGTGCCAGCAGCGTAGTTGGAGGGGACAGCTCCTACGAGCAGTACTTC
TRBV5-1	TRBJ2-7	13	-	-	CASSAPGGYEQYF	TGCGCCAGCAGCGCGCCCGGGGGATACGAGCAGTACTTC
TRBV9	TRBJ2-2	15	TRBD2	-	CASSPLGLSTGELFF	TGTGCCAGCAGCCCCCTGGGACTAAGCACCGGGGAGCTGTTTTTT
TRBV27	TRBJ2-1	15	-	-	CASTGSLAPYNEQFF	TGTGCCAGCACCGGTAGCTTGGCGCCTTACAATGAGCAGTTCTTC
TRBV19	TRBJ2-6	15	-	-	CASSITRAGANVLTF	TGTGCCAGTAGTATCACCAGGGCCGGGGCCAACGTCCTGACTTTC
TRBV28	TRBJ1-2	13	-	-	CASSLSQGYGYTF	TGTGCCAGCAGTTTATCTCAGGGGTACGGCTACACCTTC
TRBV28	TRBJ1-2	15	TRBD1	-	CASSLVGQARSGYTF	TGTGCCAGCAGTTTAGTAGGACAGGCTCGGTCTGGCTACACCTTC
TRBV6-5	TRBJ1-5	13	-	-	CASSLVSNQPQHF	TGTGCCAGCAGCCTAGTTAGCAATCAGCCCCAGCATTTT
TRBV14	TRBJ2-6	15	-	-	CASSQDFSGANVLTF	TGTGCCAGCAGCCAAGATTTCTCTGGGGCCAACGTCCTGACTTTC
TRBV15	TRBJ1-1	14	-	-	CATSRTRQVAEAFF	TGTGCCACCAGCAGGACACGACAGGTTGCTGAAGCTTTCTTT
TRBV27	TRBJ2-3	17	TRBD2	-	CASRKSLAGRNTDTQYF	TGTGCCAGCAGAAAATCACTAGCGGGAAGAAACACAGATACGCAGTATTTT
TRBV19	TRBJ1-2	14	TRBD1	-	CASSPQGINYGYTF	TGTGCCAGTAGTCCACAGGGGATTAACTATGGCTACACCTTC